This T cell receptor (beta chain) was recorded in a study of T cells in Graves' hyperthyroidism and ophthalmopathy (dated by TCRdb to about 2019). For context, the study as a whole: Peripheral blood samples were taken at the time of initial diagnosis, prior to any treatment. To identify TCR V-J signatures that set the groups apart, the researchers used a discovery cohort of about a hundred patients, made up of 40 to 45 with Graves' ophthalmopathy and 57 with stable Graves' hyperthyroidism. Prospective prediction of ophthalmopathy was tested in an independent validation cohort of 18 to 20 hyperthyroidism patients and some 17 patients who later progressed to ophthalmopathy. The approximately 95 discovery patients were divided at random into training and test sets in a 7:3 ratio. The study also compared thyroid tissue and blood T-cell repertoires from over 5 Graves' hyperthyroidism patients. Once sampling was done, hyperthyroidism patients were given methimazole at a starting dose of 30 mg daily, whereas ophthalmopathy patients were given high-dose intravenous methylprednisolone. The paper describes TCR Vbeta CDR3 sequencing of 135 peripheral blood samples, made up of 43 ophthalmopathy patients, 70 to 75 hyperthyroidism patients and around 17 progressor patients. The paper as a whole reports these results and caveats: Most expanded thyroid clonotypes (frequency above 0.001) were also found in blood, which suggests that blood repertoires may mirror thyroid immune responses. A model built on a 13 V-J signature distinguished ophthalmopathy from stable hyperthyroidism, reaching about 88% sensitivity and under 84% specificity in cross-validation and 80%/75% in testing. In validation, the model predicted progression to ophthalmopathy a median of about 5.9 months before onset, with about 70% sensitivity and 72.22% specificity. No statistical method was used to fix the sample size in advance, and group allocation was not hidden from the investigators.

TCR beta CDR3 regions were amplified from RNA transcripts. The TCR CDR3 was subjected to a first round of RT-PCR using the HTBI primer set and the Qiagen OneStep RT-PCR kit. Libraries were constructed in a second round of multiplex PCR, after which size selection and purification were performed. Paired-end sequencing of the libraries was performed with 100 bp reads on an Illumina HiSeq2000. On the authors' methods: Raw data were processed with SOAPnuke, discarding reads with adapters, uncalled bases, mean Phred below 15, or no exact constant-primer or identifier match. COPE v1.2.5 was used to merge high-quality paired reads, and clonotypes were defined as unique nucleotide sequences. MiTCR v1.1 was used to align clonotypes to the IMGT TRBV, TRBD and TRBJ reference segments. Only V-J combinations with frequency above 0.0001, covering 99% to 99.2% of repertoires, were analysed. The TCS score was defined as F50 (clonal expansion) divided by E x V (chaos), with BLOSUM62-based TCRdist calculated between CDR3 peptides within each V-J. Welch's t-statistics and random forest reduced around 520 V-J features to roughly 13, which were used in a naive Bayes classifier (R e1071). TCRdb trimmed the raw reads at Q25, called clones with MiXCR and kept productive beta chains. Every entry covers one CDR3 protein and lists the most common genes and DNA from its rows. For this entry, the V and J calls and clone size follow TCRdb and not the study's own pipeline. Present in this sample are 370,000 or so distinct CDR3 sequences, approximately 13% of which were seen just once. The ten largest clones add up to roughly 20% of the sample.

Hyperthyroidism patients were newly diagnosed, had a disease duration of under 2 months, and were aged 18 to 65 years. Patients with uncontrolled infections, other autoimmune diseases, pregnancy or lactation were excluded. Diagnoses relied on clinical symptoms, serum thyroxine and TRAb, thyroid ultrasound and orbital computed tomography. Blood from progressor patients was collected at the time of first diagnosis with hyperthyroidism, before any ophthalmopathy symptoms had appeared. PBMCs were isolated from about 10 ml of fresh peripheral blood by Ficoll-Paque density gradient centrifugation. Progressor patients were first diagnosed with Graves' hyperthyroidism and then developed ophthalmopathy during follow-up. Trizol reagent was used to extract total RNA, and RNA quality was then checked on an Agilent 2100 Bioanalyzer. A distance of 7 bases separates the germline ends of V and J, which lose 4 bases and 6 bases respectively. The CDR3, cysteine through phenylalanine, is 12 amino acids long. The CDR3 DNA has 36 bases and is translated from base 1. Based on the germline V gene, the CDR1 and CDR2 sequences are SNHLY and FYNNEI.

In this sample, this clonotype turned up a few times. Its antigen remains undetermined. Base qualities are not at hand, and no much larger clone is one base apart. Sequenced input: blood. The chain couples TRBV2 to TRBJ1-3; no confident D gene assignment can be made. The source of this sequence is a man aged 30-40 years with Graves' hyperthyroidism that later progressed to Graves' ophthalmopathy. The CDR3 is CASSASLNTIYF. Here is the DNA: TGTGCCAGCAGTGCCAGCCTAAACACCATATATTTT.